This T cell receptor beta chain was identified during a study of shared clonotypes between healthy human individuals. Across several immunoSEQ plates, the genomic DNA of each subset was split evenly. TCRdb's copy holds only in-frame clones and misses some; the assay was immunoSEQ multiplex PCR. In the table there are millions of clones, roughly 95% of which are singletons. Study results and caveats: Across subsets, estimated richness was generally greater for naive than for memory populations.

To note about this clone: The antigen remains undetermined.

CDR3 length equals 16 residues. Germline lookup yields CDR1 SGHNT and CDR2 YYREEE (reference sequence). Deletions cut 4 bases from V and 3 bases from J, with 17 bases between. Researchers partitioned CD4+ cells into CD45RA+ naive and CD45RA-negative memory subsets. Sequenced material: naive CD4+ T cells sorted from blood. Subset: CD45RA+ positively selected. The clonotype comes from a man younger than 35 in good health. V and J are TRBV5-4 and TRBJ2-1; D is possibly TRBD2 (6 bases). CDR3 sequence reads: CASSPQAGGVYNEQFF. The CDR3 nucleotides read TGTGCCAGCAGCCCCCAAGCGGGCGGAGTCTACAATGAGCAGTTCTTC. The variable domain in full, with the rest retrieved from reference TRBV5-4 and TRBJ2-1, is ETGVTQSPTHLIKTRGQQVTLRCSSQSGHNTVSWYQQALGQGPQFIFQYYREEENGRGNFPPRFSGLQFPNYSSELNVNALELDDSALYLCASSPQAGGVYNEQFFGPGTRLTVL.